Listed here are 17 T cell receptor beta chains from one sample, sequenced in a study of T cells in Graves' hyperthyroidism and ophthalmopathy. RNA transcripts gave rise to amplified TCR beta CDR3 regions. The TCR CDR3 was amplified in a first-round RT-PCR using the HTBI primer set. From the multiplex PCR reads, TCRdb called clonotypes with MiXCR, one entry per CDR3 protein. This sample has about 260,000 distinct CDR3 sequences, with about 17% found just once. The specimen sequenced was blood. The source of these receptors is a woman under 30 with Graves' ophthalmopathy.

This clonotype was counted many times. An end of the junction differs from the germline gene, which may be a read error. This chain connects TRBV7-2 to TRBJ2-7; D is perhaps TRBD1 (6 bases). Germline V gene sequence: CDR1 SGHTA, CDR2 FQGNSA. The CDR3 extends over 15 amino acids. The CDR3 nucleotides read TGTGCCAGCAGCTTAGAGGGCAGGGGATCCTACGAGCGGTACTTC. Translated, it gives CASSLEGRGSYERYF.

Details on this clonotype: As the CDR3 is not closed by the conserved phenylalanine or tryptophan, this likely results from a read error. The chain links TRBV13 to TRBJ2-4; TRBD1 might be the D (5 bases). The V end lost 5 bases, the J end lost 1 base, and 21 bases lay between the germline ends. Germline V gives CDR1 PRHDT, CDR2 FYEKMQ (reference sequence). This CDR3 is 18 amino acids long. The CDR3 DNA follows: TGTGCCAGCAGCCAAGATAATAGGGGTCGGGTGGCCAAAAACATTCAGTACTGC. Protein sequence: CASSQDNRGRVAKNIQYC.

The genes are TRBV7-8 and TRBJ1-1, with TRBD1 identical over 9 bases. Germline trimming cut 0 bases from V and 4 bases from J; bases unmatched to any gene: 12. The CDR3 contains 18 residues. Germline assignment: CDR1 SGHVS and CDR2 FQNEAQ. DNA of the CDR3: TGTGCCAGCAGCTTAGCGGCTGGGACAGGGATTTCGAGCACTGAAGCTTTCTTT. Its translation is CASSLAAGTGISSTEAFF.

This clonotype was counted many times. Written as DNA, the CDR3 is TGTGCCAGTACCTCGACTTGGGCAGCTATAAGCTACGAGCAGTACTTC. It is translated as CASTSTWAAISYEQYF. The chain employs TRBV7-4 and TRBJ2-7; the D is unclear. The ends were cut back, 9 bases at V and 3 bases at J, with 24 bases in the middle. CDR3 length: 16 amino acids. Germline V gives CDR1 SGHVT, CDR2 SQSDAQ. The complete variable domain, with remaining parts taken from reference TRBV7-4 and TRBJ2-7, reads GAGVSQSPRYKVAKRGRDVALRCDSISGHVTLYWYRQTLGQGSEVLTYSQSDAQRDKSGRPSGRFSAERPERSVSTLKIQRTEQGDSAVYLCASTSTWAAISYEQYFGPGTRLTVT.

This clonotype was counted at least ten times. The chain recombines TRBV29-1 with TRBJ1-4; D remains unclear. CDR1 is SQVTM and CDR2 is ANQGSEA in the germline V gene. The CDR3 extends over 13 amino acids. Trimming shortened V by 4 bases and J by 7 bases, and 13 bases separated the two germline ends. The CDR3 here is CSVVAASVEKLFF. The CDR3 DNA follows: TGCAGCGTTGTGGCAGCCTCCGTTGAAAAACTGTTTTTT.

This clonotype was seen a few times. The chain employs TRBV19 and TRBJ1-1; D is unresolved. The CDR3 totals 16 residues. V lost 0 bases, J lost 1 base, and 12 bases lay in between. Looked up from germline, CDR1 is LNHDA and CDR2 is SQIVND (reference sequence). The CDR3 loop is CASSIDKRTGNTEAFF. Written as DNA, the CDR3 is TGTGCCAGTAGTATAGATAAGAGAACCGGGAACACTGAAGCTTTCTTT.

This clonotype was seen ten or more times. The chain combines TRBV7-9 with TRBJ2-7, with 10 bases matching TRBD1. CDR3 length equals 15 residues. The trim removed 7 bases at V and 5 bases at J, leaving 11 bases unmatched. Germline V lookup: CDR1 SEHNR, CDR2 FQNEAQ (reference sequence). The CDR3 DNA reads TGTGCCAGCAACTTTGTTTCCGGGACAGGGGACGAGCAGTACTTC. Encoded protein: CASNFVSGTGDEQYF. The full variable domain, rest sourced from reference TRBV7-9 and TRBJ2-7, is DTGVSQNPRHKITKRGQNVTFRCDPISEHNRLYWYRQTLGQGPEFLTYFQNEAQLEKSRLLSDRFSAERPKGSFSTLEIQRTEQGDSAMYLCASNFVSGTGDEQYFGPGTRLTVT.

This clonotype was counted at least ten times. At one of its ends the junction is not consistent with the germline gene, which may arise from a read error. V usage is TRBV7-7 and J usage is TRBJ2-1; 9 bases fit TRBD1. Germline CDR1 is SSHAT and CDR2 is FNYEAQ (reference sequence). This CDR3 contains 15 residues. Here the CDR3 reads CASSITGGPYNEQFF. The CDR3 nucleotides are TGTGCTAGCAGCATTACAGGGGGCCCCTACAATGAGCAGTTCTTC.

Concerning this clonotype itself: A clone one base away is much larger, so this may be a read error. V gene TRBV5-1 combines with J gene TRBJ2-2; 9 bases map to TRBD1. V lost 4 bases to trimming and J lost 6 bases; unmatched junction nucleotides: 10. The CDR3 runs to 16 residues. From germline, CDR1 is SGHRS and CDR2 YFSETQ. The CDR3 DNA is TGCGCCAGCAGCCCGGACAGGGGCTTCGACGCCGGGGAGCTGTTTTTT. It is translated as CASSPDRGFDAGELFF.

At least ten counts were recorded for this clonotype. This sequence joins TRBV7-2 and TRBJ2-2; D possibly corresponds to TRBD1 (6 bases). Germline V gene lookup returns CDR1 SGHTA and CDR2 FQGNSA. This CDR3 comprises 15 residues. Between the trimmed V and J ends, which lost 1 base and 1 base, there was a span of 7 bases. The CDR3 DNA is TGTGCCAGCAGCTTAGGGGGGCAGAACACCGGGGAGCTGTTTTTT. Its translation is CASSLGGQNTGELFF.

This clonotype was picked up many times. This chain links TRBV28 with TRBJ2-3; a weak D match, TRBD2 (6 bases). Per germline, CDR1 MDHEN and CDR2 SYDVKM. V gave up 3 bases and J gave up 1 base, with 11 bases separating them. The CDR3 is made up of 15 amino acids. The CDR3 nucleotides read TGTGCCAGCAGTTTTAAGTGGGAGGGCACAGATACGCAGTATTTT. It specifies CASSFKWEGTDTQYF.

This clonotype was seen ten or more times. Here the CDR3 reads CASSHSRDSWADTQYF. For the CDR3, the DNA is TGTGCCAGCAGCCACTCCAGGGATTCCTGGGCAGATACGCAGTATTTT. The V call is TRBV5-8, the J call TRBJ2-3, with D perhaps matching TRBD1 (5 bases). This CDR3 has 16 amino acids. The germline CDR1 and CDR2 sequences are SGHTS and YDEGEE. The V gene lost 4 bases and the J gene lost 4 bases, with 19 bases spanning the gap.

This clonotype was detected ten times or more. This chain uses TRBV28 with TRBJ2-1; no firm D call. The CDR3 is made up of 12 amino acids. The V gene's germline CDR1 is MDHEN and CDR2 SYDVKM. Trimming stripped 0 bases from V and 13 bases from J, with 10 bases between. CDR3 bases: TGTGCCAGCAGTTTATGGGTGGGTAGACAGTTCTTC. Amino acid sequence: CASSLWVGRQFF.

This clonotype was counted only a few times. The chain is built from TRBV6-2 or TRBV6-3 and TRBJ2-1; 14 bases line up with TRBD2. The germline V gene has CDR1 MNHEY and CDR2 SVGEGT. This CDR3 spans 15 amino acids. Germline trimming cut 4 bases from V and 8 bases from J; bases unmatched to any gene: 4. The CDR3 spells CASSSGTSGSDEQFF. The CDR3 DNA follows: TGTGCCAGCAGTTCCGGGACTAGCGGGAGTGATGAGCAGTTCTTC.

The V call is TRBV7-8, the J call TRBJ1-2, with 7 bases aligning to TRBD1. The CDR3 is made up of 16 amino acids. Trimming at V came to 0 bases and at J to 6 bases, leaving 10 bases not matched to a gene. The germline V gene encodes CDR1 SGHVS and CDR2 FQNEAQ. The CDR3 coding sequence is TGTGCCAGCAGCTTAGCGCGGACCGACAGGGCTCATGGCTACACCTTC. This sequence encodes CASSLARTDRAHGYTF. The full variable domain, completed using reference TRBV7-8 and TRBJ1-2, is GAGVSQSPRYKVAKRGQDVALRCDPISGHVSLFWYQQALGQGPEFLTYFQNEAQLDKSGLPSDRFFAERPEGSVSTLKIQRTQQEDSAVYLCASSLARTDRAHGYTFGSGTRLTVV.

This clonotype was seen ten or more times. The V gene is TRBV4-2, the J gene TRBJ2-7; TRBD2 matches 12 bases. CDR3 length: 15 residues. Trimming took 3 bases from V and 3 from J; bases not matched to a gene: 3. In germline, CDR1 is LGHNA, CDR2 YNFKEQ. The CDR3 sequence: CASSQRTSGIYEQYF. CDR3 coding DNA: TGTGCCAGCAGCCAGAGGACTAGCGGGATCTACGAGCAGTACTTC.

This clonotype showed up many times. The chain carries TRBV28 and TRBJ1-2; weak D call: TRBD1 (6 bases). This CDR3 spans 14 amino acids. V dropped 1 base and J dropped 2 bases, with 8 bases sitting between them. Germline CDR1 MDHEN, CDR2 SYDVKM. Here the CDR3 reads CASSLFGQNYGYTF. DNA for the CDR3: TGTGCCAGCAGTTTATTTGGACAGAACTATGGCTACACCTTC.